A single T cell receptor beta chain is shown here with its context. Its antigen is not known. This entry is derived from a study of OX40 agonist ivuxolimab in advanced cancers. General observations from the study: At 0.1 to 3.0 mg/kg, CD4+ and CD8+ blood T cells expanded clonally by week 6. Certain nonresponding patients likewise had low normalized T-cell clonal expansion.

The germline V gene has CDR1 MDHEN and CDR2 SYDVKM. V lost 6 bases and J lost 4, with 28 bases in between. The length of the CDR3 is 19 residues. The method was immunoSEQ multiplex PCR; TCRdb's version includes in-frame clones alone and lacks a portion of them. In the table there are about 46,000 clones, roughly 86% of which are singletons. The clonotype originates from an adult with an advanced solid tumor such as melanoma, head and neck, liver or kidney cancer. Specimen: CD4+ or CD8+ T cells sorted from blood, collected in a trial of the OX40 agonist ivuxolimab. The rearrangement joins TRBV28 to TRBJ1-3; D unresolved. The CDR3 sequence: CASSHLGLRVSGPGNTIYF. The CDR3 DNA is TGTGCCAGCAGCCATTTAGGGTTGAGAGTATCTGGTCCCGGAAACACCATATATTTT.